The rows below give T cell receptor beta chains drawn from one sample of a study of blood T cell repertoires in COVID-19. TCRdb's copy holds only in-frame clones and misses some; the assay was immunoSEQ multiplex PCR. This table holds about 210,000 clones, about 91% found once. Sequenced sample: peripheral blood. The receptors come from a man aged 25 to 40 with acute or convalescent COVID-19. Both conserved end residues are part of each CDR3. The D gene is left open where the match is weak. A clone size is listed for some rows: how often the clone was seen (once, few, many), or a class if it is expanded.

clone size	D gene	J gene	V gene	CDR3 DNA	CDR3 protein
-	TRBD1	TRBJ1-5	TRBV7-8	TGTGCCAGCAGCTTAGGATTCGGGACAGGGAGCAATCAGCCCCAGCATTTT	CASSLGFGTGSNQPQHF
few	-	TRBJ2-2	TRBV19	TGTGCCAGTAGTACCGACAGGTTCACCGGGGAGCTGTTTTTT	CASSTDRFTGELFF
-	-	TRBJ1-2	TRBV5-5	TGTGCCAGCAGCTTCCAGGGGATAAGGGATGGCTACACCTTC	CASSFQGIRDGYTF
-	-	TRBJ1-6	TRBV19	TGTGCCAGTAGTATACTCACCGGCTCCGGGTTCGATTCACCCCTCCACTTT	CASSILTGSGFDSPLHF
once	-	TRBJ1-2	TRBV4-1	TGCGCCAGCAGCCAAGACGGGGATTCCTATGGCTACACCTTC	CASSQDGDSYGYTF
-	-	TRBJ1-2	TRBV19	TGTGCCAGTAGCCCGCACAGAATGAAAAACTATGGCTACACCTTC	CASSPHRMKNYGYTF
-	TRBD2	TRBJ2-1	TRBV5-1	TGCGCCAGCAGCGAGTCTACTAGCGGGGATTACAATGAGCAGTTCTTC	CASSESTSGDYNEQFF
-	TRBD1	TRBJ1-3	TRBV11-2	TGTGCCAGCAGCTTACAGTACAGGGGGCAGGGAAACACCATATATTTT	CASSLQYRGQGNTIYF
-	TRBD2	TRBJ2-7	TRBV5-6	TGTGCCAGCAGCCGCTGGACTAGCGGGGCTTCCTACGAGCAGTACTTC	CASSRWTSGASYEQYF
-	TRBD1	TRBJ1-5	TRBV6-5	TGTGCCAGCAGACGGACAGGGAGGAATCAGCCCCAGCATTTT	CASRRTGRNQPQHF
-	TRBD2	TRBJ2-1	TRBV5-1	TGCGCCAGCAGCACCGGGACTAGCGGGAGTAGACAGCAGTTCTTC	CASSTGTSGSRQQFF
-	-	TRBJ1-1	TRBV7-8	TGTGCCAGCAGGGTGCTCGGTGCGAGCACTGAAGCTTTCTTT	CASRVLGASTEAFF
-	TRBD1	TRBJ1-6	TRBV6-5	TGTGCCAGCAGTTACTCGAATAGGGGGCAGAATTCACCCCTCCACTTT	CASSYSNRGQNSPLHF
-	-	TRBJ1-1	TRBV4-1	TGCGCCAGCAGCCAATATAGGGGCGACACTGAAGCTTTCTTT	CASSQYRGDTEAFF
-	-	TRBJ2-3	TRBV24-1	TGTGCCACCAGTGATTCCCCGACTTCTAGCGCGACAACAGATACGCAGTATTTT	CATSDSPTSSATTDTQYF
-	TRBD2	TRBJ2-2	TRBV28	TGTGCCAGCAGTTTACCCGGGAGGGCCGACGGGGAGCTGTTTTTT	CASSLPGRADGELFF
-	TRBD1	TRBJ2-2	TRBV7-7	TGTGCTAGCAGCATCCAGGGGGCGAACACCGGGGAGCTGTTTTTT	CASSIQGANTGELFF
-	-	TRBJ1-6	TRBV5-6	TGTGCCAGCAGCCGACCGGGACAAAACCTGAATACTCGGTGGCCCCTCCACTTT	CASSRPGQNLNTRWPLHF
-	-	TRBJ2-7	TRBV19	TGTGCCAGTAGTATGGATAGGGGCGAGCAGTACTTC	CASSMDRGEQYF
-	-	TRBJ2-1	TRBV2	TGTGCCAGCTACCGTACTTCCTACAATGAGCAGTTCTTC	CASYRTSYNEQFF
once	-	TRBJ1-1	TRBV2	TGTGCCAGCACCCTAAATGAAGCTTTCTTT	CASTLNEAFF
-	-	TRBJ1-2	TRBV9	TGTGCCAGCAGCGCTCCGTCGCAAAGAAGCATCGGCTACACCTTC	CASSAPSQRSIGYTF
-	TRBD1	TRBJ2-2	TRBV30	TGTGCCTGGAGTTTAGACAGGGGGGCCGGGGAGCTGTTTTTT	CAWSLDRGAGELFF
-	-	TRBJ2-3	TRBV28	TGTGCCAGCAGCGGTAGCCCGGTGGATACGCAGTATTTT	CASSGSPVDTQYF
-	-	TRBJ1-5	TRBV28	TGTGCCAGCAGTCCGCGGGCCTTAGTCGATCAGCCCCAGCATTTT	CASSPRALVDQPQHF
-	TRBD1	TRBJ1-5	TRBV18	TGTGCCAGCTCAACTACCGGGACAGGATTCTATCAGCCCCAGCATTTT	CASSTTGTGFYQPQHF
-	-	TRBJ1-1	TRBV5-4	TGTGCCAGCAGCTTGGATACAACCCAGAACACTGAAGCTTTCTTT	CASSLDTTQNTEAFF
-	-	TRBJ2-1	TRBV19	TGTGCCAGTAGTATAGGTGGACACCAGCAGTTCTTC	CASSIGGHQQFF
-	-	TRBJ2-5	TRBV6-4	TGTGCCAGCAGTCCGGACTCAGGCGAGACCCAGTACTTC	CASSPDSGETQYF
-	-	TRBJ2-3	TRBV3-1/TRBV3-2	TGTGCCAGCAGCCAAGTGAAGTTAGGGGTGGATACGCAGTATTTT	CASSQVKLGVDTQYF
-	TRBD1	TRBJ2-5	TRBV12-3/TRBV12-4	TGTGCCAGCAGCCCCGGACAGGTAGAGACCCAGTACTTC	CASSPGQVETQYF
-	TRBD1	TRBJ1-2	TRBV7-3	TGTGCCAGCAGCCCAGGGACAGGGTTTGGCTATGGCTACACCTTC	CASSPGTGFGYGYTF
-	-	TRBJ2-2	TRBV5-6	TGTGCCAGCAGCTCCCCCTCCTGGGCTAGGGGATACGGGGAGCTGTTTTTT	CASSSPSWARGYGELFF
-	-	TRBJ1-2	TRBV4-2	TGTGCCAGCAGCCCCGCCCGCAGGGATGGCTACACCTTC	CASSPARRDGYTF
-	TRBD2	TRBJ2-1	TRBV15	TGTGCCACCAGCAGAGTGCGACTAGCCCGCGGCAATGAGCAGTTCTTC	CATSRVRLARGNEQFF
once	TRBD2	TRBJ2-3	TRBV2	TGTGCCAGCAGTGAGTCCCGGACTAGCGGGAGAAGCACAGATACGCAGTATTTT	CASSESRTSGRSTDTQYF
-	-	TRBJ2-7	TRBV9	TGTGCCAGCAGCCCCCTCCCCTCCGGCGAGCAGTACTTC	CASSPLPSGEQYF
-	-	TRBJ1-4	TRBV7-9	TGTGCCAGCAGCTTAGCGAGGGAAAAACTGTTTTTT	CASSLAREKLFF
-	-	TRBJ2-1	TRBV5-4	TGTGCCAGCAGCTTGGCGCAGGCAGGCCCCTACAATGAGCAGTTCTTC	CASSLAQAGPYNEQFF
-	TRBD2	TRBJ2-2	TRBV24-1	TGTGCCACCAGTGATCCCAGCGGGAGTAACACCGGGGAGCTGTTTTTT	CATSDPSGSNTGELFF
-	TRBD1	TRBJ2-7	TRBV4-2	TGTGCCAGCAGCCAGACAGGGGGGCAGTCGAGCTACGAGCAGTACTTC	CASSQTGGQSSYEQYF
-	-	TRBJ1-1	TRBV6-5	TGTGCCAGCTTCGGAGCGGAATCTAAAGGAAGTGAAGCTTTCTTT	CASFGAESKGSEAFF
-	TRBD1	TRBJ1-2	TRBV27	TGTGCCAGCAGTTACCGTCAGGGGGCGCATTATGGCTACACCTTC	CASSYRQGAHYGYTF
-	-	TRBJ2-5	TRBV13	TGTGCCAGCAGTCTCGGGAGAGTTATCCAAGAGACCCAGTACTTC	CASSLGRVIQETQYF
-	-	TRBJ2-2	TRBV5-5	TGTGCCAGCAAAAAGCAGGCCGGGGAGCTGTTTTTT	CASKKQAGELFF
-	TRBD2	TRBJ2-3	TRBV11-3	TGTGCCAGCAGCTCCGGGACTAGCGGCACAGATACGCAGTATTTT	CASSSGTSGTDTQYF
once	-	TRBJ1-4	TRBV2	TGTGCCAGCAGGTCGGTTTTGTGGGACACAGCAGAAAAACTGTTTTTT	CASRSVLWDTAEKLFF
-	TRBD1	TRBJ1-2	TRBV29-1	TGCAGCGTTGTCCGCGACAGGGGGACCTATGGCTACACCTTC	CSVVRDRGTYGYTF
-	-	TRBJ2-1	TRBV24-1	TGTGCCACCAGTAACAGGGCCGATGAGCAGTTCTTC	CATSNRADEQFF
-	-	TRBJ2-5	TRBV5-1	TGCGCCAGCAGCTACACCCAAGAGACCCAGTACTTC	CASSYTQETQYF
-	TRBD1	TRBJ2-7	TRBV5-1	TGCGCCAGCAGCCCCGGACAGGGCGCCTACGAGCAGTACTTC	CASSPGQGAYEQYF